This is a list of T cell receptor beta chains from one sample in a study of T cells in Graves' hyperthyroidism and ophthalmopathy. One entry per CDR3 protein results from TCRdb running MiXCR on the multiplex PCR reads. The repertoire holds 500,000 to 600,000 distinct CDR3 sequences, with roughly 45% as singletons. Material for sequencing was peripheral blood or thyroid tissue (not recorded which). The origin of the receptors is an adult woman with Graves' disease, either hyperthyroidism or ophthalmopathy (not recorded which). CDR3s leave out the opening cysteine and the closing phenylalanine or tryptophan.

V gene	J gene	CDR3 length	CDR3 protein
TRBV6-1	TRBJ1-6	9	ASSARSPLH
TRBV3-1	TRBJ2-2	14	ASSQGPGDSTGELF
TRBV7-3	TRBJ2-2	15	ASSLQGTGMILRELF
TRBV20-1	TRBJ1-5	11	SADRQTGQPQH
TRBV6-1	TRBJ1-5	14	ASLPRGGLSNQPQH
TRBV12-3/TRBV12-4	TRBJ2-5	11	ASSLEQQETQY
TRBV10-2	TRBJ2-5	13	ASCSRSGRGETQY
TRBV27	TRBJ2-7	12	ASSLGSGYFEQY
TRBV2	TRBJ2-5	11	ASSEARAGEQS
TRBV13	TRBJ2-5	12	ASSSGPDRETQY
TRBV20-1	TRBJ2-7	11	SAQDREYYEQY
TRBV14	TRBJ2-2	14	ASSQLVGANTGELF
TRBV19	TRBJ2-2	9	ASRTTGELF
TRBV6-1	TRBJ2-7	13	ASNSRGLALCEQY
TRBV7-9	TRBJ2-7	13	ASSLIGTGTYEQY
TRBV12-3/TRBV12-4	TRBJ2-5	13	ASSLSGGKGETQY
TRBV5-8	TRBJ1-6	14	ASSLAWQHGNSPLH
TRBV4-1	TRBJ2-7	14	ASSQVDRERSYEQY
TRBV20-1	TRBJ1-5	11	SATAGYNEPQH
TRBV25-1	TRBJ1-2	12	ASSEVGQQYGYT
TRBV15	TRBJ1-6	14	ATSRDRARYNSPLH
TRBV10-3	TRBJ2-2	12	AIKTAPNTGELF
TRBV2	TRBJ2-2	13	ASSVGRFNTGELF
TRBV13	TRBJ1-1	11	ASQLGGFTEAF